This T cell receptor (beta chain) came from a study of CD8+ T cells in alopecia areata. CDR1 and CDR2 (germline): LNHNV, YYDKDF (reference sequence). The CDR3 sequence is 15 residues long. V shed 3 bases and J 9 bases; nucleotides not matched to a gene: 6. Concerning this clone itself: Its target is not known.

Study conclusions and caveats: Lesional scalp, especially alopecia totalis/universalis, showed higher clonality than normal scalp.

Treatment reported: oral pan-JAK inhibitor, 5-10 mg twice daily. It was cDNA, reverse transcribed from extracted RNA, that served as the sequencing template. Profiled with immunoSEQ multiplex PCR; TCRdb holds only in-frame clones, not every one. The sample consists of about 190,000 clones, 60% of them appearing once. The clonotype comes from a human donor with alopecia areata. This specimen consisted of CD4+ T cells sorted from blood, obtained at week 4, from a patient treated with tofacitinib. The chain couples TRBV15 to TRBJ2-1; 12 bases match TRBD2. The CDR3 nucleotides are TGTGCCACCAGCAGGTCTAGCGGGAGGGCCGGTGAGCAGTTCTTC. Amino acids: CATSRSSGRAGEQFF.